This T cell receptor beta chain was retrieved from a study of long-term antiretroviral therapy in people with HIV. At survey level, the immunoSEQ assay was run in its v3.0 version. Sequenced by immunoSEQ multiplex PCR; TCRdb stores in-frame clones only, minus some. The sample lists about 20,000 clones, around nine tenths occurring once. There were no participants with HIV treated outside the United States. This clone is classed as medium-sized. The CDR3 loop spans 16 amino acids. The germline gives CDR1 MGHRA, CDR2 YSYEKL. Deletions cut 4 bases from V and 3 bases from J, with 19 bases between. The V call is TRBV4-1, the J call TRBJ2-7; TRBD1 might be the D (5 bases). The source is a man aged 40-49 years with HIV. Sequencing used unsorted PBMCs, obtained 0.5 years after starting antiretroviral therapy. The CDR3 nucleotides are TGCGCCAGCAGCCCTATGACCCTGGGGCAGGGCTACGAGCAGTACTTC. Residues: CASSPMTLGQGYEQYF.